The T cell receptor (beta chain) under discussion was sequenced for a study of T-cell memory formation after mild COVID-19. The CDR3 has 13 amino acids. The germline CDR1 and CDR2 sequences are LNHDA and SQIVND (reference sequence). The V end was cut by 3 bases, the J end by 3 bases, with 6 bases between. MiXCR, run by TCRdb on the 5' RACE reads, gives a single entry per CDR3 protein. The sample carries about 400,000 distinct CDR3 sequences, roughly 26% recorded once. Material: PBMCs or a T cell subset sorted from them (not recorded which). The origin of this receptor is an adult woman who had mild COVID-19 (a few samples of this study predate the infection). Cell type and time point are not known. J is TRBJ1-5 and V is TRBV19; D unresolved. The CDR3 spells CASSIELNQPQHF. The CDR3 nucleotides read TGTGCCAGTAGTATTGAACTCAATCAGCCCCAGCATTTT. Full variable domain (rest looked up from reference TRBV19 and TRBJ1-5): DGGITQSPKYLFRKEGQNVTLSCEQNLNHDAMYWYRQDPGQGLRLIYYSQIVNDFQKGDIAEGYSVSREKKESFPLTVTSAQKNPTAFYLCASSIELNQPQHFGDGTRLSIL.